The 7 T cell receptor beta chains below come from one sample, sequenced in a study of regulatory T cells. Primers: 52 TRBV forward and 13 TRBJ reverse. This table comes from immunoSEQ multiplex PCR, and its TCRdb copy is limited to in-frame clones, with some not included. Of over 35,000 clones in the sample, roughly 90% were seen once. Whole-study results and caveats: In CD3G-deficient patients, conventional CD4+ T cells were enriched for hydrophobic CDR3 residues at positions 6 and 7.

Their antigens remain unidentified. Sequenced sample: conventional CD4+ T cells sorted from blood. Receptor source: a person between 18 and 35 years old with CD3G deficiency.

This rearrangement joins TRBV27 to TRBJ1-1; D remains ambiguous. Trimming pared 6 bases from V and 1 base from J, leaving 9 bases between. Germline CDR1 and CDR2: MNHEY and SMNVEV (reference sequence). The CDR3 extends over 13 amino acids. The CDR3 loop reads CASSLTGNTEAFF. The DNA for the CDR3 is TGTGCCAGCAGCTTAACGGGGAACACTGAAGCTTTCTTT.

The chain carries TRBV7-9 and TRBJ2-7; 10 nucleotides match TRBD2. This CDR3 spans 13 amino acids. Germline V gives CDR1 SEHNR, CDR2 FQNEAQ (reference sequence). The ends lost 3 bases at V and 7 bases at J; junction bases unmatched: 3. DNA for the CDR3: TGTGCCAGCAGCTTTGGTAGCGGGAGGGAGCAGTACTTC. Amino acids: CASSFGSGREQYF.

This clone was seen once. V gene TRBV6-6 combines with J gene TRBJ2-3; maybe TRBD1 (5 bases). Germline loops: CDR1 MNHNY, CDR2 SVGAGI (reference sequence). CDR3 length equals 13 residues. The ends were cut back, 2 bases at V and 4 bases at J, with 7 bases in the middle. The CDR3 DNA is TGTGCCAGCAGTTACCAGGGCCCAGATACGCAGTATTTT. This codes for CASSYQGPDTQYF.

V usage is TRBV27 and J usage is TRBJ2-3; D call uncertain. V shed 6 bases and J shed 1 base, with 14 bases lying between them. Germline CDR1 is MNHEY and CDR2 is SMNVEV (reference sequence). This CDR3 is built from 15 residues. For the CDR3, the DNA is TGTGCCAGCAGCCCATATCGAGATCGCACAGATACGCAGTATTTT. Translating gives CASSPYRDRTDTQYF.

The J gene is TRBJ2-7, the V gene TRBV9; 11 bases fit TRBD2. The trim removed 3 bases at V and 3 bases at J, leaving 5 bases unmatched. The CDR3 runs 15 residues. The V gene's germline CDR1 is SGDLS and CDR2 YYNGEE. CDR3 DNA sequence: TGTGCCAGCAGCGGAGGGACTAGCGGTCTCTACGAGCAGTACTTC. Translation gives CASSGGTSGLYEQYF.

This sequence joins TRBV5-1 and TRBJ2-1, with D perhaps given as TRBD1 or TRBD2 (6 bases each). This CDR3 is built from 13 residues. The germline V gene has CDR1 SGHRS and CDR2 YFSETQ. Trimming pared 2 bases from V and 6 bases from J, leaving 9 bases between. The CDR3 DNA reads as TGCGCCAGCAGCTTAGGGGGGAGCAATGAGCAGTTCTTC. Translated: CASSLGGSNEQFF. Full variable domain (remainder filled in from reference TRBV5-1 and TRBJ2-1): KAGVTQTPRYLIKTRGQQVTLSCSPISGHRSVSWYQQTPGQGLQFLFEYFSETQRNKGNFPGRFSGRQFSNSRSEMNVSTLELGDSALYLCASSLGGSNEQFFGPGTRLTVL.

The CDR3 protein is CASSSGTANYGYTF. As DNA, the CDR3 is TGTGCCAGCTCATCGGGGACGGCTAACTATGGCTACACCTTC. The chain recombines TRBV18 with TRBJ1-2, with D perhaps TRBD1 (5 bases). The CDR3 loop spans 14 amino acids. Deletions cut 5 bases from V and 0 bases from J, with 10 bases between. In germline, CDR1 is KGHSH, CDR2 LQKENI.